This T cell receptor beta chain was observed in a study of cytomegalovirus exposure and HLA in healthy donors. For the study at large: Genotyping showed roughly 86% of 300 to 450 donors falling in the Caucasian-associated ancestry cluster. General study findings and limits: Sequencing depth across donors, presence/absence analyses assumed, was roughly uniform. TCR beta sequences reportedly predicted most subjects' HLA-A and HLA-B alleles accurately.

The germline V gene encodes CDR1 LNHDA and CDR2 SQIVND (reference sequence). Trimming took 5 bases from V and 7 from J; bases not matched to a gene: 2. There are 14 residues in the CDR3. The study ran its PCR with 60 Vbeta and 13 Jbeta primers. The table came from immunoSEQ multiplex PCR; TCRdb's copy has only in-frame clones and leaves some out. The sample has about 140,000 clones; roughly 74% are singletons. A note on this clone: Its specificity is unknown.

This receptor was taken from a woman aged 18 to 35 in good health and CMV-seropositive. This sequence joins TRBV19 and TRBJ1-6; the match to TRBD1 covers 10 bases. The sequencing input was PBMCs. CDR3 protein: CASSPTGGNSPLHF. DNA of the CDR3: TGTGCCAGTAGTCCGACAGGGGGCAATTCACCCCTCCACTTT. The full variable domain, its missing parts supplied by reference TRBV19 and TRBJ1-6, is DGGITQSPKYLFRKEGQNVTLSCEQNLNHDAMYWYRQDPGQGLRLIYYSQIVNDFQKGDIAEGYSVSREKKESFPLTVTSAQKNPTAFYLCASSPTGGNSPLHFGNGTRLTVT.